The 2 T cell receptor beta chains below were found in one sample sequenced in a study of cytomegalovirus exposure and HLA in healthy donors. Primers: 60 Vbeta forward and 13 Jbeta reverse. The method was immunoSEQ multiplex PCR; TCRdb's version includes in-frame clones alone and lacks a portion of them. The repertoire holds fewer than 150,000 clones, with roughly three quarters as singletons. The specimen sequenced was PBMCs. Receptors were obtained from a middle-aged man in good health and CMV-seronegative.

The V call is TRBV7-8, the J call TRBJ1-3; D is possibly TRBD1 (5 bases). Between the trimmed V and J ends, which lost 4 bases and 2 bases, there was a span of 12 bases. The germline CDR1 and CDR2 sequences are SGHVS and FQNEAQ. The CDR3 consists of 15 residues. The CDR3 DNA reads TGTGCCAGCAGCTCCCCCGCGGGGGCTGGAAACACCATATATTTT. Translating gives CASSSPAGAGNTIYF.

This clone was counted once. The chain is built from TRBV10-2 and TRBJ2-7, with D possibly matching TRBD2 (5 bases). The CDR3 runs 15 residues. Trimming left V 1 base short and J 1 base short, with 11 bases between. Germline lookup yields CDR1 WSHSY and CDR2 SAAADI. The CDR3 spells CASSEYLAESYEQYF. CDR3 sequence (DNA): TGCGCCAGCAGTGAGTATCTAGCCGAATCCTACGAGCAGTACTTC.